This is a list of T cell receptor beta chains from one sample in a study of a mutant IDH1 vaccine in newly diagnosed glioma. Sequenced by immunoSEQ multiplex PCR; TCRdb stores in-frame clones only, minus some. The table has tens of thousands of clones, 65% to 90% seen once. Their antigen targets remain unknown. The material sequenced was PBMCs, taken from a glioma patient whose treatment included an IDH1 peptide vaccine. The receptors originated from a woman between 18 and 29 years old with glioma. Some clones in this sample may be carry-over from other donors' samples. Each CDR3 is given with its conserved first and last residue. Each record gives: V gene, J gene, clone size, D gene, CDR3 protein, CDR3 DNA. A D gene is named only where the DNA matches it firmly. A clone size is listed for some rows: how often the clone was seen (once, few, many), or a class if it is expanded.

>TRBV19|TRBJ1-2|few|.
CASGRGDYGYTF
TGTGCCAGTGGGCGGGGGGACTATGGCTACACCTTC
>TRBV30|TRBJ1-1|.|TRBD1
CAWSVVRGRTEALF
TGTGCCTGGAGTGTAGTCAGGGGGCGTACTGAAGCTCTCTTT
>TRBV10-3|TRBJ2-7|.|TRBD1
CATVQGAPTYEQYF
TGTGCCACCGTACAGGGGGCCCCGACCTACGAGCAGTACTTC
>TRBV25-1|TRBJ2-1|.|.
CASSEYGEQFF
TGTGCCAGCAGTGAATACGGTGAGCAGTTCTTC
>TRBV6-5|TRBJ2-3|once|.
CASSYTWGSTDTQYF
TGTGCCAGCAGTTACACTTGGGGTAGCACAGATACGCAGTATTTT
>TRBV2|TRBJ2-7|.|.
CASSRGAPGEQYF
TGTGCCAGCAGCCGGGGAGCACCGGGCGAGCAGTACTTC
>TRBV10-3|TRBJ2-7|.|.
CAISESRQLYF
TGTGCCATCAGTGAGTCGAGGCAGCTGTACTTC
>TRBV5-1|TRBJ2-7|once|TRBD2
CASSLESGSFYEQYF
TGCGCCAGCAGCTTGGAGAGCGGGAGCTTCTACGAGCAGTACTTC
>TRBV30|TRBJ1-3|.|TRBD1
CAWSGTGGNTIYF
TGTGCCTGGAGCGGGACAGGGGGAAACACCATATATTTT
>TRBV19|TRBJ2-7|.|.
CASSMSVGGYEQYF
TGTGCCAGTAGTATGTCCGTTGGAGGCTACGAGCAGTACTTC
>TRBV5-4|TRBJ1-2|.|TRBD1
CASSRRDSATGGGYTF
TGTGCCAGCAGCCGCAGGGACAGCGCCACCGGGGGTGGCTACACCTTC
>TRBV9|TRBJ2-7|.|TRBD1
CASSVGTGASYEQYF
TGTGCCAGCAGCGTAGGGACAGGGGCCTCCTACGAGCAGTACTTC
>TRBV6-1|TRBJ2-2|.|.
CASSDRMGRVGELFF
TGTGCCAGCAGTGACCGGATGGGTAGGGTCGGGGAGCTGTTTTTT
>TRBV9|TRBJ1-2|.|.
CASSVEGVTDGYTF
TGTGCCAGCAGCGTAGAGGGGGTGACGGATGGCTACACCTTC
>TRBV10-3|TRBJ1-2|.|.
CAIVSDRGYGYTF
TGTGCCATCGTTTCCGACAGAGGCTATGGCTACACCTTC
>TRBV7-2|TRBJ1-1|.|TRBD1
CASSPRDRGPLTEAFF
TGTGCCAGCAGCCCAAGGGACAGGGGTCCCCTCACTGAAGCTTTCTTT
>TRBV5-1|TRBJ1-2|.|.
CASSLTDGTNYGYTF
TGCGCCAGCAGCTTGACGGACGGGACTAACTATGGCTACACCTTC
>TRBV7-2|TRBJ1-2|.|.
CASSLGVAEGAYGYTF
TGTGCCAGCAGCTTAGGAGTGGCAGAGGGCGCCTATGGCTACACCTTC
>TRBV10-3|TRBJ2-5|.|.
CAISERPEETQYF
TGTGCCATCAGTGAGAGGCCCGAAGAGACCCAGTACTTC
>TRBV6-7|TRBJ2-5|.|TRBD1
CAMTRITGVQETQYF
TGTGCCATGACGCGAATTACAGGGGTGCAAGAGACCCAGTACTTC
>TRBV30|TRBJ2-1|.|.
CAWSRNEQFF
TGTGCCTGGAGTCGTAATGAGCAGTTCTTC
>TRBV9|TRBJ1-2|.|.
CASSVEQDYGYTF
TGTGCCAGCAGCGTAGAACAGGACTATGGCTACACCTTC
>TRBV6-1|TRBJ1-5|few|TRBD1
CASRGQGGSNQPQHF
TGTGCCAGCAGGGGACAGGGGGGTAGCAATCAGCCCCAGCATTTT